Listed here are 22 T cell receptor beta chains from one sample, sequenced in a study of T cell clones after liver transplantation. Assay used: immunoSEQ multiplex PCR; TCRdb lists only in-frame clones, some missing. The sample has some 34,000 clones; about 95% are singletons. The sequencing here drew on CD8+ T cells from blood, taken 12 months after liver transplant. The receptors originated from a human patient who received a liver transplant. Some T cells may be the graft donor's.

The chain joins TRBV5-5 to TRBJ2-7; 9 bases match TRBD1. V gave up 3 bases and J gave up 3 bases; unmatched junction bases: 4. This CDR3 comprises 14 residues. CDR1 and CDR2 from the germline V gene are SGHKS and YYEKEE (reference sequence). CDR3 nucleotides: TGTGCCAGCAGCTCCGGGGGACAGGGCTACGAGCAGTACTTC. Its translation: CASSSGGQGYEQYF.

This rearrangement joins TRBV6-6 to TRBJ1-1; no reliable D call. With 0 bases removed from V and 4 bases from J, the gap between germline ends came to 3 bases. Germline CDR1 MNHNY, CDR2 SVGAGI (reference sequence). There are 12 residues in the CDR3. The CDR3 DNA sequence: TGTGCCAGCAGTTACTCTATCACTGAAGCTTTCTTT. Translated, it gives CASSYSITEAFF.

In nucleotides, the CDR3 is TGTGCCAGCAGTACGGGACGTTTAAACAAGGGAGGGGATACGCAGTATTTT. This sequence encodes CASSTGRLNKGGDTQYF. The chain has TRBV28 and TRBJ2-3, with 7 nucleotides matching TRBD2. V was clipped by 5 bases and J by 6 bases; unmatched bases: 17. Germline CDR1 is MDHEN and CDR2 is SYDVKM. This CDR3 comprises 17 residues.

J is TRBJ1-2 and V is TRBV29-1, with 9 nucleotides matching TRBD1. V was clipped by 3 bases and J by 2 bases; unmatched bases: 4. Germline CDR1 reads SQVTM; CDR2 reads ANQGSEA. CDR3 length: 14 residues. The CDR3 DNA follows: TGCAGCGTTGACAGAGGGACAGGGAACTATGGCTACACCTTC. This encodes CSVDRGTGNYGYTF. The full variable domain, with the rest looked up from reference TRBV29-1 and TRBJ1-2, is SAVISQKPSRDICQRGTSLTIQCQVDSQVTMMFWYRQQPGQSLTLIATANQGSEATYESGFVIDKFPISRPNLTFSTLTVSNMSPEDSSIYLCSVDRGTGNYGYTFGSGTRLTVV.

This chain's CDR3 is CASSLVSTATTNEKLFF. Written as DNA, the CDR3 is TGTGCCAGCAGCTTAGTCTCGACAGCTACGACTAATGAAAAACTGTTTTTT. The V call is TRBV7-4, the J call TRBJ1-4, with D tentatively TRBD1 (5 bases). Germline V gene data show CDR1 as SGHVT and CDR2 as SQSDAQ. V shed 1 base and J shed 2 bases, with 14 bases lying between them. The CDR3 loop spans 17 amino acids.

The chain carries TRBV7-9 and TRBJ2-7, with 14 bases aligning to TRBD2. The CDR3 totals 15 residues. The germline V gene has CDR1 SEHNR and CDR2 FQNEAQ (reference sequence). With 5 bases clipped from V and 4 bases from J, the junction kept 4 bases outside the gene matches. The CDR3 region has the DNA TGTGCCAGCAGCCCGGGACTAGCGGGAGCTTACGAGCAGTACTTC. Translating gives CASSPGLAGAYEQYF.

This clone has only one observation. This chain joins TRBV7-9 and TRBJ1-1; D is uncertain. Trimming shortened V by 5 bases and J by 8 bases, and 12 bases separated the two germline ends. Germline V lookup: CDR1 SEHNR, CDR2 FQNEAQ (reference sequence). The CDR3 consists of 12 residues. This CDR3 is CASSPTNIEAFF. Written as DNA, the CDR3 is TGTGCCAGCAGCCCGACTAATATCGAAGCTTTCTTT. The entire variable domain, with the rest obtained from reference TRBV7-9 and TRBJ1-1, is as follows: DTGVSQNPRHKITKRGQNVTFRCDPISEHNRLYWYRQTLGQGPEFLTYFQNEAQLEKSRLLSDRFSAERPKGSFSTLEIQRTEQGDSAMYLCASSPTNIEAFFGQGTRLTVV.

The CDR3: CASSYTQGSYEQYF. CDR3 coding DNA: TGTGCCAGCAGTTACACACAGGGTTCCTACGAGCAGTACTTC. The chain links TRBV6-5 to TRBJ2-5; TRBD1 might be the D (6 bases). The end of the DNA aligns better with TRBJ2-7, so the J call may be wrong. Germline assignment: CDR1 MNHEY and CDR2 SVGAGI. The CDR3 is made up of 14 amino acids.

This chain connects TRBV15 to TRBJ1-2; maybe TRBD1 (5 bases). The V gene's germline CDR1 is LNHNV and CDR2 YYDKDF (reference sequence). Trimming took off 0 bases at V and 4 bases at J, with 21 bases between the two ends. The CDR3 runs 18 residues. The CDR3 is CATSRDRPGTGRPYGYTF. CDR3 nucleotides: TGTGCCACCAGCAGAGATCGGCCAGGGACTGGGAGGCCCTATGGCTACACCTTC.

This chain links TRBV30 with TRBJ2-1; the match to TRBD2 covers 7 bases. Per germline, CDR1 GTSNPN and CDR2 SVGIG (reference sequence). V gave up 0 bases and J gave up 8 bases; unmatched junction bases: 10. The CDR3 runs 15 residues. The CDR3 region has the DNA TGTGCCTGGAGTGTACTAGTGGGCGGGAGCGATGAGCAGTTCTTC. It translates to CAWSVLVGGSDEQFF.

This CDR3 is CASRPPGQGWETQYF. CDR3 DNA sequence: TGTGCCAGTAGGCCGCCGGGACAGGGGTGGGAGACCCAGTACTTC. V gene TRBV19 combines with J gene TRBJ2-5; 10 nucleotides line up with TRBD1. Germline-derived CDR1 and CDR2 are LNHDA and SQIVND (reference sequence). The CDR3 consists of 15 residues. With V trimmed by 6 bases and J by 5 bases, 9 bases remained unmatched. The full variable domain, in which reference TRBV19 and TRBJ2-5 provide the parts outside the CDR3, is DGGITQSPKYLFRKEGQNVTLSCEQNLNHDAMYWYRQDPGQGLRLIYYSQIVNDFQKGDIAEGYSVSREKKESFPLTVTSAQKNPTAFYLCASRPPGQGWETQYFGPGTRLLVL.

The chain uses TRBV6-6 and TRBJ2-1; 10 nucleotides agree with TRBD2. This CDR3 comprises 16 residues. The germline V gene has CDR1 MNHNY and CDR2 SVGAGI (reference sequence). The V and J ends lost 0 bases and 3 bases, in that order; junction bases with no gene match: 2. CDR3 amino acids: CASSYSTSGFYNEQFF. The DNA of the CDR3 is TGTGCCAGCAGTTACTCGACTAGCGGGTTCTACAATGAGCAGTTCTTC.

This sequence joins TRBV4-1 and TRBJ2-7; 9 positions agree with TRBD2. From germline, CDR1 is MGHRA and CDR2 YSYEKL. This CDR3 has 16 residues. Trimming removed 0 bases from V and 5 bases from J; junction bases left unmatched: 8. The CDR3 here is CASSQEKLAGPDEQYF. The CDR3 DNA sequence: TGCGCCAGCAGCCAAGAAAAACTAGCGGGTCCTGACGAGCAGTACTTC.

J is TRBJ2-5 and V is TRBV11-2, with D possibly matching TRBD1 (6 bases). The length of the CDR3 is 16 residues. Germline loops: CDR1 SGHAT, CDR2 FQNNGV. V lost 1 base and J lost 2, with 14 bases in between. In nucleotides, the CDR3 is TGTGCCAGCAGCTTAGTAACTGGACAGCGACAAGAGACCCAGTACTTC. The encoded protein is CASSLVTGQRQETQYF.

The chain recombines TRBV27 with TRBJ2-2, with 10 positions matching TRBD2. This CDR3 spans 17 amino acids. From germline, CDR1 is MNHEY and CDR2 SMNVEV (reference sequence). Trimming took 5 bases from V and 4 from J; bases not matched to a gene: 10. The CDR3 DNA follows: TGTGCCAGCAGTCCACTAAAAAGCGGGAGGGGCACCGGGGAGCTGTTTTTT. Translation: CASSPLKSGRGTGELFF.

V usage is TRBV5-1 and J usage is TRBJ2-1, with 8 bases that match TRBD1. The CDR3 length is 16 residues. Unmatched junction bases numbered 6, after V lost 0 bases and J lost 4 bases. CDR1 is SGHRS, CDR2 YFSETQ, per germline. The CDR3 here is CASSLARTGTYNEQFF. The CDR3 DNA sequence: TGCGCCAGCAGCTTGGCCAGGACAGGGACTTACAATGAGCAGTTCTTC.

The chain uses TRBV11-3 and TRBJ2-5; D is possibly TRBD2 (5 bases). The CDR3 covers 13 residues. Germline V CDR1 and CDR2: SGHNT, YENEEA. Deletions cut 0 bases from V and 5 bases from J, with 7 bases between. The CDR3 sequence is CASSLDPGETQYF. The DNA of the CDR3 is TGTGCCAGCAGCTTAGACCCGGGGGAGACCCAGTACTTC.

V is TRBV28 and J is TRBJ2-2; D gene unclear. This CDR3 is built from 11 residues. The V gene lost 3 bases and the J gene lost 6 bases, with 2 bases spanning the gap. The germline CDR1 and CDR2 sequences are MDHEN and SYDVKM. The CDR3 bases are TGTGCCAGCAGTTTGCCCGGGGAGCTGTTTTTT. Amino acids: CASSLPGELFF.

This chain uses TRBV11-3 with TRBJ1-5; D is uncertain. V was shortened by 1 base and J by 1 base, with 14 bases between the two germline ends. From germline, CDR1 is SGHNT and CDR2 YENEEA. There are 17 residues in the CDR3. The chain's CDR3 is CASSLGGVGLSNQPQHF. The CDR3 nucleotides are TGTGCCAGCAGCTTAGGGGGAGTGGGCTTAAGCAATCAGCCCCAGCATTTT.

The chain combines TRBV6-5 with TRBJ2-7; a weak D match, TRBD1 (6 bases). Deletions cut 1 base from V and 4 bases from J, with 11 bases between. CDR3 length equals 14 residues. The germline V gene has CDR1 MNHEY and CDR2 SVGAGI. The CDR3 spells CASSYLSGEYEQYF. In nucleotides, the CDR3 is TGTGCCAGCAGTTACTTATCAGGGGAGTACGAGCAGTACTTC.

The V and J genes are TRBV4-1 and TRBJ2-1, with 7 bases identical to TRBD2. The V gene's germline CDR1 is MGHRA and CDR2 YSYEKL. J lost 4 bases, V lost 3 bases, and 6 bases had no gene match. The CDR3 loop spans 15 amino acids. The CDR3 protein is CASSQALADYNEQFF. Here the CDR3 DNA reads TGCGCCAGCAGCCAGGCCCTAGCGGATTACAATGAGCAGTTCTTC.

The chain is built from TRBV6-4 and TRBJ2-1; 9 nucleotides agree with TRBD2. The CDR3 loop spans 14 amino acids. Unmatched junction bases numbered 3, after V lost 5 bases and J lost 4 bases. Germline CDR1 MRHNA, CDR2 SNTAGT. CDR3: CASSLTSGYNEQFF. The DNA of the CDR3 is TGTGCCAGCAGTTTGACTAGCGGATACAATGAGCAGTTCTTC.